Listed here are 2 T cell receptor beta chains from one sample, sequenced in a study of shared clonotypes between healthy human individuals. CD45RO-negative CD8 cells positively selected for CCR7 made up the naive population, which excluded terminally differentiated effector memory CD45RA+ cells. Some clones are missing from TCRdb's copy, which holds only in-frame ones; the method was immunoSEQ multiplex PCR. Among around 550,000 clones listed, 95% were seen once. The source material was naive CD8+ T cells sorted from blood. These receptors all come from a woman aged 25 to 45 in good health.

This CDR3 reads CASTPKRLATEQYF. Written as DNA, the CDR3 is TGTGCCAGCACCCCTAAAAGGCTTGCCACCGAGCAGTACTTC. V and J are TRBV5-8 and TRBJ2-7; D remains unclear. Trimming cost V 6 bases and J 6 bases, with 19 bases left between them. CDR1 and CDR2 (germline): SGHTS, YDEGEE. The CDR3 loop spans 14 amino acids.

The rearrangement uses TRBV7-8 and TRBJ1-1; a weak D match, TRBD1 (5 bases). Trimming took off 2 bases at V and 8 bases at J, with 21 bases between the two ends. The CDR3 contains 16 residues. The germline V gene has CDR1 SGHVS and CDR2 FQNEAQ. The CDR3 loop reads CASSLTWGVGLGEAFF. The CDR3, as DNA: TGTGCCAGCAGCTTAACCTGGGGGGTCGGTCTCGGGGAAGCTTTCTTT.